The entry that follows covers one T cell receptor (beta chain) sequence. Which antigen it targets is not known. Base-call qualities are not available, and no considerably larger clone is one nucleotide away. A FACSAria II was used to sort memory CD4+ T cells, defined as single viable CD3+CD4+CD8-CD45RO+ cells. CMV serostatus was determined using a Roche Elecsys assay that detects serum IgG against CMV pp150, pp28, p38 and p52. Following thawing, total CD4+ T cells were enriched through positive selection using CD4 magnetic microbeads. The samples came from a separate study whose specific focus was interrogating the CD4+ T cell memory repertoire. Following standard operating procedures, peripheral blood mononuclear cells were isolated and cryopreserved, while serum was kept at -80 degrees C. CD3-PerCP (BW264/56), CD4-APC (RPA-T4), CD45RO-PE (UCHT1) and CD8-Pacific Orange (3B5) antibodies were used for staining, and non-viable cells were excluded with Sytox blue.

The Quick-DNA Microprep Kit was used to extract genomic DNA from the sorted cells. Amplification of TCRbeta DNA was done with the immunoSEQ hsTCRbeta kit, following the protocol from the manufacturer. An Illumina MiSeq instrument was used to sequence the TCRbeta libraries. The study's own analysis went as follows. Removing out-of-frame sequences left about 2,300,000 distinct TCRbeta sequences, an average of approximately 61,000 per individual. Each individual was scored by the count of 164 previously reported CMV-associated TCRbeta sequences and the total productive distinct TCRbeta count. A beta-binomial model was reimplemented in Python, and random forests from scikit-learn, run with default parameters, were trained on data from the US cohort. Classifier performance on the Belgian cohort was summarized as median AUC with percentile confidence intervals calculated over 10,000 bootstrap iterations. What TCRdb holds here is the immuneACCESS table cut down to in-frame rearrangements. Part of the clones is not present; checked against another copy, under half of the missing clones reflect an unresolved V gene, and the others are unexplained. Clonal size and the V and J genes are those of that table, whereas D and trimming came from the DNA. This sample is represented by just under 95,000 clones; 80% of them were singletons. The ten largest clones take up about 3.5% of the sample.

These data belong to a study of memory CD4+ T cells and cytomegalovirus serostatus (dated by TCRdb to the late 2010s). Looking at the study overall: The cohort comprised 33 healthy Belgian adults, 9 CMV seropositive and about 25 CMV seronegative. The study sequenced CD4+ memory TCRbeta repertoires of a Belgian cohort with known cytomegalovirus serostatus to replicate a published TCR-based CMV serostatus classifier. Study-wide findings and limitations: The results were read as suggesting that the CMV-associated TCR signature is, for the most part, present in the CD4+ memory repertoire. On the Belgian cohort, the classifier based on the original framework reached a median bootstrapped AUC of roughly 0.96, with a 95% CI of 0.76-1.00. Only CD4+CD45RO+ memory cells were sequenced, unlike the original study, which covered naive and memory CD4+ and CD8+ populations. CMV serostatus prediction reached a median bootstrapped AUC of about 0.96 with the original framework and just under 0.93 with a US-trained random forest. Among the roughly 160 previously reported CMV-associated TCRbeta sequences, approximately 67 showed up in the CD4+ memory repertoires, with each one found in between one and five individuals.

V gives up 0 bases and J gives up 1 base, and the segment between their germline ends measures 9 bases. The CDR3 numbers 15 residues from cysteine through phenylalanine. Left in the record is the CDR3 DNA by itself, 45 bases read in frame from the first base. From the germline V gene, CDR1 is SGHRS and CDR2 is YFSETQ. Sequencing input: memory CD4+ T cells from blood. This TCR was sampled from an adult in good health and CMV-seropositive. Recombination linked TRBV5-1 to TRBJ2-3, and TRBD1 may be the D gene, going by 5 matching bases. The CDR3 amino acid sequence is: CASSLGGSRTDTQYF. Here is the DNA: TGCGCCAGCAGCTTGGGGGGCAGCCGCACAGATACGCAGTATTTT.